The 9 T cell receptor beta chains presented below share a single source sample, sequenced in a study of T cells in Graves' hyperthyroidism and ophthalmopathy. The TCR beta CDR3 regions underwent amplification using RNA transcripts as the source. The HTBI primer set served for first-round RT-PCR of the TCR CDR3. In TCRdb, the multiplex PCR reads were re-called with MiXCR into one record per CDR3 protein. The table records 92,000 or so distinct CDR3 sequences, over 50% of them present only once. Material: blood. The receptors come from a woman aged 40 to 50 with Graves' hyperthyroidism.

Points on this clonotype: The conserved closing phenylalanine or tryptophan is absent in this CDR3, likely reflecting a read error. This chain links TRBV30 with TRBJ2-3; D assignment may be TRBD1 or TRBD2 (5 bases each). Germline V CDR1 and CDR2: GTSNPN, SVGIG (reference sequence). With 3 bases removed from V and 2 bases from J, the gap between germline ends came to 9 bases. This CDR3 comprises 13 residues. CDR3 sequence (DNA): TGTGCCTGGAGGGGACGGCTCACAGATACGCAGTATATT. This sequence encodes CAWRGRLTDTQYI.

This clonotype showed up many times. CDR3 amino acids: CASSDWTENYEQYF. CDR3 in DNA: TGTGCCAGCAGCGACTGGACGGAAAACTACGAGCAGTACTTC. The J gene is TRBJ2-7, the V gene TRBV7-9; D unclear. V shed 5 bases and J shed 3 bases, with 14 bases lying between them. The length of the CDR3 is 14 residues. In germline, CDR1 is SEHNR, CDR2 FQNEAQ (reference sequence).

This clonotype was counted a single time. The V and J genes are TRBV5-1 and TRBJ1-1; TRBD1 might be the D (5 bases). The CDR3 is 14 amino acids. Trimming removed 2 bases from V and 5 bases from J, with 13 bases in between. The germline V gene encodes CDR1 SGHRS and CDR2 YFSETQ. CDR3 coding DNA: TGCGCCAGCAGCTTCGGTAGGGGAGGGACTGAAGCTTTCTTT. It codes for CASSFGRGGTEAFF.

This chain uses TRBV7-2 with TRBJ2-7; D tentatively fits TRBD1 or TRBD2 (5 bases each). The CDR3 is made up of 16 amino acids. Trimming stripped 5 bases from V and 7 bases from J, with 24 bases between. The V gene's germline CDR1 is SGHTA and CDR2 FQGNSA. The CDR3 sequence: CASSPRDGMGTGEQYF. CDR3 bases: TGTGCCAGCAGCCCCAGGGACGGGATGGGGACCGGGGAGCAGTACTTC.

This clonotype has ten or more counts. The chain uses TRBV10-3 and TRBJ2-3, with 10 bases that match TRBD2. The CDR3 extends over 15 amino acids. Germline V lookup: CDR1 ENHRY, CDR2 SYGVKD. The V gene end was trimmed by 2 bases and the J gene end by 5 bases; junction bases not matched to a gene: 4. The CDR3 bases are TGTGCCATCAGTGAGCTAGCGGGAGTGGGAGATACGCAGTATTTT. Encoded protein: CAISELAGVGDTQYF.

This clonotype occurred many times. One junction end disagrees with the germline gene, perhaps due to a read error. This chain links TRBV27 with TRBJ1-5, with D unresolved. The CDR3 contains 14 residues. CDR1 is MNHEY and CDR2 is SMNVEV in the germline V gene (reference sequence). CDR3: CASSLVGVDQPQHF. CDR3 sequence (DNA): TGTGCCAGCAGTTTAGTGGGTGTGGATCAACCCCAGCATTTT.

This chain connects TRBV5-1 to TRBJ2-7, with 12 positions matching TRBD1. With 4 bases clipped from V and 7 bases from J, the junction kept 6 bases outside the gene matches. Germline values: CDR1 SGHRS, CDR2 YFSETQ. The CDR3 runs to 14 residues. The CDR3 DNA follows: TGCGCCAGCAGCGTGGGACAGGGGGCGGAAGAGCAGTACTTC. This sequence encodes CASSVGQGAEEQYF.

This clonotype was seen ten or more times. The chain joins TRBV29-1 to TRBJ1-3; 11 bases are a match to TRBD1. The CDR3 loop spans 19 amino acids. V lost 2 bases, J lost 0 bases, and 12 bases stayed unmatched. From germline, CDR1 is SQVTM and CDR2 ANQGSEA. The CDR3 reads CSVERVGGQGEYSGNTIYF. CDR3 bases: TGCAGCGTTGAAAGAGTCGGGGGACAGGGGGAATACTCTGGAAACACCATATATTTT.

This clonotype turned up a few times. The rearrangement links TRBV15 to TRBJ2-7, with D possibly TRBD2 on 5 matching bases. CDR1 and CDR2 from the germline V gene are LNHNV and YYDKDF (reference sequence). V was shortened by 3 bases and J by 2 bases, with 17 bases between the two germline ends. The CDR3 is 16 amino acids. CDR3 region: CATSSQSGPPTYEQYF. The CDR3 coding sequence is TGTGCCACCAGCAGCCAAAGCGGCCCCCCGACCTACGAGCAGTACTTC.